Listed below are T cell receptor beta chains from one sample, sequenced in a study of identical twins. One entry per CDR3 protein results from TCRdb running MiXCR on the 5' RACE reads. The repertoire has 210,000 or so distinct CDR3 sequences, approximately 15% of them found once; the top ten carry roughly two fifths. The data also belong to a second study, concerning T cells expressing NK-cell markers.

Source material: CD8+ T cells sorted from blood. These receptors came from a woman under 30 in good health. Both conserved end residues are part of each CDR3. D genes are given only for firm matches. Clone size is not always given. Where it is, it says once, few, many or a class for expanded clones.

d_call,clone_size,v_call,j_call,cdr3_nt,cdr3_aa
.,.,TRBV12-3/TRBV12-4,TRBJ1-5,TGTGCCAGCAGTTTCAGGGCCCGAGAGCCCCAGCATTTT,CASSFRAREPQHF
.,.,TRBV9,TRBJ2-7,TGTGCCAGCAGCGTAGCAGATTTCAATTCCTACGAGCAGTACTTC,CASSVADFNSYEQYF
.,few,TRBV29-1,TRBJ2-6,TGCAGCGTCCCTCAAAGGATGGGTCCGGTCTCTGGGGCCAACGTCCTGACTTTC,CSVPQRMGPVSGANVLTF
.,.,TRBV7-6,TRBJ2-7,TGTGCCAGCAGTCCAAGGGGGTTCGAGCAGTACTTC,CASSPRGFEQYF
.,few,TRBV7-9,TRBJ2-7,TGTGCCAGCAGCTACGGCAGCCGATTGGGGCAGCAGTACTTC,CASSYGSRLGQQYF
.,few,TRBV6-1,TRBJ2-5,TGTGCCAGCAGTACCCCAGGGGAAAAAGAGACCCAGTACTTC,CASSTPGEKETQYF
.,few,TRBV27,TRBJ2-7,TGTGCCAGCAGTTTATCAGGGACCGTCTACGAGCAGTACTTC,CASSLSGTVYEQYF
.,few,TRBV9,TRBJ2-1,TGTGCCAGCAGGGGGCAGTTCTTC,CASRGQFF
.,.,TRBV2,TRBJ1-6,TGTGCCAGCACAGGGGATTCACCCCTCCACTTT,CASTGDSPLHF
TRBD2,few,TRBV20-1,TRBJ2-7,TGCAGTGCTAGAGAGAGGGACTACTACGAGCAGTACTTC,CSARERDYYEQYF
TRBD2,.,TRBV27,TRBJ2-7,TGTGCCAGCAGTTTATCCGGGAGGCTCTCCTACGAGCAGTACTTC,CASSLSGRLSYEQYF
.,.,TRBV6-5,TRBJ2-7,TGTGCCACCAGTTACGGCGGTGCACAGCAGTACTTC,CATSYGGAQQYF
.,.,TRBV29-1,TRBJ2-7,TGCAGCGTTGAAGGGCATGACAGCTCCTACGAGCAGTACTTC,CSVEGHDSSYEQYF
.,.,TRBV6-1,TRBJ1-1,TGTGCCAGCAGCACCCCTCCCGGGTTCCCTGAAGCTTTCTTT,CASSTPPGFPEAFF
TRBD2,.,TRBV20-1,TRBJ2-2,TGCAGTGCTAGAGCCCCTAGCGGGGGCGACACCGGGGAGCTGTTTTTT,CSARAPSGGDTGELFF
.,few,TRBV20-1,TRBJ2-1,TGCAGTGCTCTAGGGACGGATGAGCAGTTCTTC,CSALGTDEQFF
.,.,TRBV5-6,TRBJ1-2,TGTGCCAGCAGCTTGGGTGGTCTCGATGGCTACACCTTC,CASSLGGLDGYTF
.,few,TRBV12-3/TRBV12-4,TRBJ2-7,TGTGCCAGCAGTCCCTGGGGGGAGAGGTACGAGCAGTACTTC,CASSPWGERYEQYF
TRBD1,.,TRBV5-6,TRBJ2-7,TGTGCCAGCAGGAAACCGGGACAGGGGGCCCACGAGCAGTACTTC,CASRKPGQGAHEQYF
.,few,TRBV6-6,TRBJ2-1,TGTGCCAGCAAGGAGGGGAACGATGAGCAGTTCTTC,CASKEGNDEQFF
TRBD2,.,TRBV27,TRBJ2-1,TGTGCCAGCAGTTTCGGACTAGCGGCCGAGCAGTTCTTC,CASSFGLAAEQFF
.,many,TRBV29-1,TRBJ2-1,TGCAGCGTTGTGGCTTACAATGAGCAGTTCTTC,CSVVAYNEQFF
.,once,TRBV24-1,TRBJ1-1,TGTGCCACCAGTGACGGCACTGAAGCTTTCTTT,CATSDGTEAFF
.,.,TRBV20-1,TRBJ2-1,TGCAGTGCGCTACAAGGCCCCGGGGGCCCAAATGAGCAGTTCTTC,CSALQGPGGPNEQFF
.,few,TRBV20-1,TRBJ2-7,TGCAGTGCTAGAGATAGGGTCGGGAGCGACTACGAGCAGTACTTC,CSARDRVGSDYEQYF
.,few,TRBV7-9,TRBJ2-7,TGTGCCAGCAGCTTAGACTGGGCCGAGCAGTACTTC,CASSLDWAEQYF
TRBD2,.,TRBV20-1,TRBJ2-1,TGCAGTGCTAGGGGGCTAGCGGGGGAGATCAATGAGCAGTTCTTC,CSARGLAGEINEQFF
.,few,TRBV15,TRBJ1-5,TGTGCCACCAGTTTCCCGGGGGCTCATCAGCCCCAGCATTTT,CATSFPGAHQPQHF
.,.,TRBV6-1,TRBJ2-1,TGTGCCAGCGGTATGGAAGACGAAGAAGACGAGCAGTTCTTC,CASGMEDEEDEQFF
.,few,TRBV15,TRBJ2-4,TGTGCCACCAGCACTAACAGCATGGGAATTAAAAACATTCAGTACTTC,CATSTNSMGIKNIQYF
TRBD1,.,TRBV27,TRBJ2-7,TGTGCCAGCAGCTCCACGGGACAGGGAACGTACGAGCAGTACTTC,CASSSTGQGTYEQYF